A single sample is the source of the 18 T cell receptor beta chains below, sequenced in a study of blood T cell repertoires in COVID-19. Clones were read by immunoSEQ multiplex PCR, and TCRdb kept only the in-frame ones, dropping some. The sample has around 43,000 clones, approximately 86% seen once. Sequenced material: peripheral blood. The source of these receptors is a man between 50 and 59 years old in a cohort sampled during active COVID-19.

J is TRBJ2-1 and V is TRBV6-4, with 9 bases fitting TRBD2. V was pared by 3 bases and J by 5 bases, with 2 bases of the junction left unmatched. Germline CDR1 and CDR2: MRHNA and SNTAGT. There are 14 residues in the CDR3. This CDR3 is CASSEVAGDNEQFF. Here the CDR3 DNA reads TGTGCCAGCAGTGAAGTAGCGGGGGACAATGAGCAGTTCTTC.

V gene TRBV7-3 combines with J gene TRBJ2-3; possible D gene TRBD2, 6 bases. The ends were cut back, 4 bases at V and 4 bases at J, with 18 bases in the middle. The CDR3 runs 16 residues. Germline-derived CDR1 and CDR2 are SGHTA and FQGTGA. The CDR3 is CASSSGVGGSSDTQYF. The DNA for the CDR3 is TGTGCCAGCAGCTCCGGGGTTGGAGGGAGTTCAGATACGCAGTATTTT.

This chain's CDR3 is CASSLGQGAPNTEAFF. In nucleotides, the CDR3 is TGTGCCAGCAGCTTGGGGCAGGGGGCCCCGAACACTGAAGCTTTCTTT. The gene calls are TRBV11-3 and TRBJ1-1, with TRBD1 matching over 8 bases. Looked up from germline, CDR1 is SGHNT and CDR2 is YENEEA. The CDR3 loop spans 16 amino acids. J gave up 1 base and V 3 bases, and 7 bases lay outside the gene matches.

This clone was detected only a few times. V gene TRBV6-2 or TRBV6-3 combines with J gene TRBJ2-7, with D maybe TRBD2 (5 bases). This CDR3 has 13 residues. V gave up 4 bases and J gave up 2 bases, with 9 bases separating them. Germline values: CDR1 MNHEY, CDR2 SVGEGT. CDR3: CASSSGEPYEQYF. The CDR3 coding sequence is TGTGCCAGCAGTTCCGGGGAGCCCTACGAGCAGTACTTC.

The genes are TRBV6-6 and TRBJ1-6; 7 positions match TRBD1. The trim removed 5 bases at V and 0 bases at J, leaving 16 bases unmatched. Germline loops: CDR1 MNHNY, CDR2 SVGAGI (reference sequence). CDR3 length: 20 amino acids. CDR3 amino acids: CASSPGQDINPSSYNSPLHF. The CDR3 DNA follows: TGTGCCAGCAGTCCAGGACAGGACATTAACCCGAGCTCCTATAATTCACCCCTCCACTTT.

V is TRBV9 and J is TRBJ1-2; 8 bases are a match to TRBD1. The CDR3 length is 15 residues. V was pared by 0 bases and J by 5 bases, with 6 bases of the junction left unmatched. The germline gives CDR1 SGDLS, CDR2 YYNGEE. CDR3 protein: CASSVGAGGAYGYTF. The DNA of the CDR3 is TGTGCCAGCAGCGTAGGAGCAGGGGGCGCGTATGGCTACACCTTC.

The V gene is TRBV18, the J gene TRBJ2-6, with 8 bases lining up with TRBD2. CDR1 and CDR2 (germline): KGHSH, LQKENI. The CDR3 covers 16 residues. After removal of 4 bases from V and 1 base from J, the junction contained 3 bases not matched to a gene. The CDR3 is CASSRSGGSGANVLTF. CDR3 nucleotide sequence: TGTGCCAGCTCACGCTCGGGGGGGTCTGGGGCCAACGTCCTGACTTTC.

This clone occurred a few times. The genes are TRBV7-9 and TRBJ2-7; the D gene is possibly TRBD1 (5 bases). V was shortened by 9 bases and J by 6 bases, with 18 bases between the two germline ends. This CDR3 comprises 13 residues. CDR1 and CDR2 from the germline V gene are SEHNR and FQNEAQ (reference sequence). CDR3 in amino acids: CASQLGARPEQYF. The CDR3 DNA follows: TGTGCCAGTCAATTAGGGGCCAGACCCGAGCAGTACTTC.

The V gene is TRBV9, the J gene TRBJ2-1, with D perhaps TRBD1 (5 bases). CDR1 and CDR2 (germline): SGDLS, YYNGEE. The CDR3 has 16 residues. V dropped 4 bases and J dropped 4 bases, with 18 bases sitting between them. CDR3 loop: CASSPWGAEPYNEQFF. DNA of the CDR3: TGTGCCAGCAGCCCTTGGGGCGCAGAACCTTACAATGAGCAGTTCTTC.

The CDR3 coding sequence is TGTGCCTGGAGGTCCTGGAGGACAGTGAATTACGAGCAGTACTTC. Translated: CAWRSWRTVNYEQYF. This chain joins TRBV30 and TRBJ2-7, with D maybe TRBD1 (6 bases). Looked up from germline, CDR1 is GTSNPN and CDR2 is SVGIG (reference sequence). Trimming took off 3 bases at V and 4 bases at J, with 19 bases between the two ends. The CDR3 has 15 residues.

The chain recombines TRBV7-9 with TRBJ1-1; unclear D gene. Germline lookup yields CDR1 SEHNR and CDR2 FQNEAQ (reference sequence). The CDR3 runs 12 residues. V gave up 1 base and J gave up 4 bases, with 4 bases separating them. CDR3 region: CASSLGSTEAFF. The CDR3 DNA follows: TGTGCCAGCAGCTTAGGGAGCACTGAAGCTTTCTTT.

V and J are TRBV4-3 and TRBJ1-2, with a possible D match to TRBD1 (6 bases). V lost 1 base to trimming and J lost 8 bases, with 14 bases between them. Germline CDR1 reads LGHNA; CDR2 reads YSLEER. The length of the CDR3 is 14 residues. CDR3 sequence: CASSQGTGGYGYTF. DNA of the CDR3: TGCGCCAGCAGCCAAGGGACGGGGGGCTACGGCTACACCTTC.

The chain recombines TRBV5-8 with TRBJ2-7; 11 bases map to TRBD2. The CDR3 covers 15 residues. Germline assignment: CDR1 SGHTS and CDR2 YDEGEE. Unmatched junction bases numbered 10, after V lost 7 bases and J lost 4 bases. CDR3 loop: CASRSGTSGTYEQYF. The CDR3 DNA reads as TGTGCCAGCCGGAGCGGGACTAGCGGCACATACGAGCAGTACTTC.

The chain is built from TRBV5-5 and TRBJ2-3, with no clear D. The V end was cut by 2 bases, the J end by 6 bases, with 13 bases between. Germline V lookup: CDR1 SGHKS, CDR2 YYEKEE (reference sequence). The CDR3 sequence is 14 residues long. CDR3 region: CASSLLDWPDTQYF. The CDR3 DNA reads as TGTGCCAGCAGCTTATTAGACTGGCCCGATACGCAGTATTTT.

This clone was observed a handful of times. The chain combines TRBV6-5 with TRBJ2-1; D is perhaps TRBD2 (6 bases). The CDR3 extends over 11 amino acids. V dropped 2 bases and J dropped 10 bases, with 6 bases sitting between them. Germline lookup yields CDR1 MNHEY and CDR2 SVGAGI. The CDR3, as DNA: TGTGCCAGCAGTTACGGGGGGGAGCAGTTCTTC. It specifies CASSYGGEQFF.

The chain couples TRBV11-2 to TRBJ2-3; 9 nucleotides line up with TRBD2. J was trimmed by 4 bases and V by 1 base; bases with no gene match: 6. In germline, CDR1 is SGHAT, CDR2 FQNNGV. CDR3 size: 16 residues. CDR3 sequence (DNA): TGTGCCAGCAGCTTAGTCAGCGGGGGGTGGGCAGATACGCAGTATTTT. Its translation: CASSLVSGGWADTQYF. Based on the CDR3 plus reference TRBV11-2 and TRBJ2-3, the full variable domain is EAGVAQSPRYKIIEKRQSVAFWCNPISGHATLYWYQQILGQGPKLLIQFQNNGVVDDSQLPKDRFSAERLKGVDSTLKIQPAKLEDSAVYLCASSLVSGGWADTQYFGPGTRLTVL.

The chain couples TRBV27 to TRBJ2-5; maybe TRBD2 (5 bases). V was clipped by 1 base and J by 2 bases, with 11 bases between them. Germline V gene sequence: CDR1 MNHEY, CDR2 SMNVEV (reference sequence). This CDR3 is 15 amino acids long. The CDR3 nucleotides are TGTGCCAGCAGTTTATACCTAGGGAGTCAAGAGACCCAGTACTTC. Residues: CASSLYLGSQETQYF.

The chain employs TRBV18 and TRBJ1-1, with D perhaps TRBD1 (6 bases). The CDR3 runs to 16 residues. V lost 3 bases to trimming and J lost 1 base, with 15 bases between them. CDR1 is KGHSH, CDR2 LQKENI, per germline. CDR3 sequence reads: CASSPAGMTGNTEAFF. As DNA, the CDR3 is TGTGCCAGCTCACCGGCCGGTATGACAGGGAACACTGAAGCTTTCTTT.